This T cell receptor (beta chain) was identified in a study of neurological immune-mediated disorders. TCRdb fed the 5' RACE reads into MiXCR, producing one record per CDR3 protein. The data show tens of thousands of distinct CDR3 sequences, 7% to 8.5% seen once. Study-wide results and caveats: CDR3 amino acid sequences of expanded clones were not shared across subjects, a result suggesting private repertoires in all groups.

Many counts were recorded for this clonotype. Antigen specificity is unknown. A read error may produce the germline difference seen at one junction end. This clonotype was sampled from a man in his fifties or sixties in good health. The specimen sequenced was CD4+ T cells from blood.

The CDR3 spells CSVQENRGGPYEQYF. In DNA, the CDR3 is TGCAGCGTTCAAGAGAACCGTGGGGGTCCCTACGAGCAGTACTTC. The rearrangement joins TRBV29-1 to TRBJ2-7; D tentatively fits TRBD1 or TRBD2 (5 bases each). The CDR3 is 15 amino acids. The germline CDR1 and CDR2 sequences are SQVTM and ANQGSEA.